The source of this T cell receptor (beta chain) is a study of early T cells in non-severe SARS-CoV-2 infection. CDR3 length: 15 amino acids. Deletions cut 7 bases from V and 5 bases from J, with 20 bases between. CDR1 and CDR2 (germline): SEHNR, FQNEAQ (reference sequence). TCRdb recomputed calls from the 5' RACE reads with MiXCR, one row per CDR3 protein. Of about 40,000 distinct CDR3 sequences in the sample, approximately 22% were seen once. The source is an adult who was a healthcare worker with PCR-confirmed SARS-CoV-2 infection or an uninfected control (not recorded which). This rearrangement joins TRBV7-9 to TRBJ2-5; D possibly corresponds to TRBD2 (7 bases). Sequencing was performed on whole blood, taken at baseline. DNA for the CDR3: TGTGCCAGCACCCTCGGGGGGCTCGTTGGTGAGACCCAGTACTTC. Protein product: CASTLGGLVGETQYF.